The T cell receptor beta chain under discussion was sequenced for a study of shared clonotypes between healthy human individuals. This table comes from immunoSEQ multiplex PCR, and its TCRdb copy is limited to in-frame clones, with some not included. The sample includes roughly 2 million clones, approximately 96% of them seen just once. From CD4+ cells came CD45RA+ naive and CD45RA-negative memory subsets. The CDR3 has 11 residues. Germline V gives CDR1 MDHEN, CDR2 SYDVKM. Trimming shortened V by 10 bases and J by 5 bases, and 9 bases separated the two germline ends. Whole-study results and caveats: Non-shared clonotypes were found to have lower generation probabilities than the clonotypes that were shared by all four of the sorted-subset donors.

Comment on this clone: Its antigen is unknown.

The clonotype originates from a man younger than 30 in good health. The specimen sequenced was naive CD4+ T cells sorted from blood. Noted subset: CD45RA+ positively selected. The chain recombines TRBV28 with TRBJ2-1, with D possibly matching TRBD1 (6 bases). CDR3 protein: CATWDNNEQFF. For the CDR3, the DNA is TGTGCCACATGGGACAACAATGAGCAGTTCTTC.